This note documents a single T cell receptor (beta chain) sequence. There is no known antigen for this receptor. No clone much larger than this one lies a single base away; base qualities are absent. The record originates from a study of control samples from healthy donors and cancer patients (dated by TCRdb to 2020 to 2022). From the cysteine up to the phenylalanine, the CDR3 has a length of 14 residues. Only CDR3 DNA remains: 42 bases, in frame from the first base. CDR1 and CDR2 were assigned from the germline V gene as SGHDT and YYEEEE. V and J lose 4 bases and 3 bases, and a span of 13 bases separates them. The library was produced with the immunoSEQ multiplex PCR assay. Here the immuneACCESS table is served through TCRdb, limited to in-frame sequences with V and J called. Missing clones are a known gap in these copies; in checked studies unresolved V genes cover under half, and the rest lacks a known reason. This sample gives approximately 180,000 clones in total; about 91% of them show up just once. The ten largest clones capture roughly 2.1% of the sample.

This sequence originates from a woman in her forties in good health. This sequence uses TRBV5-6 and TRBJ1-2, with the D gene call left open. Sequencing used blood. The encoded CDR3 is CASSDRVRDYGYTF. The DNA sequence follows: TGTGCCAGCAGCGACCGAGTTAGGGACTATGGCTACACCTTC.